The 18 T cell receptor beta chains listed next were all sequenced from one sample in a study of blood T cell repertoires in COVID-19. Measured with immunoSEQ multiplex PCR; TCRdb has only the in-frame clones, and not every one. The sample yields a few hundred thousand clones, around 86% seen once. The sequenced sample was peripheral blood. These receptors were taken from a middle-aged woman who had recovered from COVID-19.

J is TRBJ1-1 and V is TRBV19; D possibly corresponds to TRBD1 (5 bases). Looked up from germline, CDR1 is LNHDA and CDR2 is SQIVND (reference sequence). V was clipped by 1 base and J by 0 bases, with 9 bases between them. The CDR3 is 15 amino acids. The CDR3 bases are TGTGCCAGTAGTATAGCCGCAGGGTTGAACACTGAAGCTTTCTTT. Translating it yields CASSIAAGLNTEAFF.

The V call is TRBV12-3 or TRBV12-4, the J call TRBJ2-7, with D perhaps matching TRBD1 (5 bases). There are 13 residues in the CDR3. Trimming removed 4 bases from V and 0 bases from J, with 7 bases in between. The CDR3, as DNA: TGTGCCAGCAGTTCGGACAACTCCTACGAGCAGTACTTC. Its translation: CASSSDNSYEQYF.

A remark on this clone: This sample also contains other DNA sequences that code for the same CDR3. This chain uses TRBV2 with TRBJ1-4; D unclear. The ends were cut back, 3 bases at V and 5 bases at J, with 4 bases in the middle. Germline V gene lookup returns CDR1 SNHLY and CDR2 FYNNEI. CDR3 length: 12 residues. CDR3 residues: CASSDGNEKLFF. Written as DNA, the CDR3 is TGTGCCAGCAGTGACGGGAATGAAAAACTGTTTTTT.

The V and J genes are TRBV18 and TRBJ1-5; unclear D gene. The V end was cut by 2 bases, the J end by 2 bases, with 10 bases between. Per germline, CDR1 KGHSH and CDR2 LQKENI. This CDR3 is built from 15 residues. The CDR3 coding sequence is TGTGCCAGCTCACCAGGCGTTGGAGGCAATCAGCCCCAGCATTTT. It translates to CASSPGVGGNQPQHF.

The chain recombines TRBV5-1 with TRBJ1-3, with D tentatively TRBD1 (5 bases). The V gene lost 4 bases and the J gene lost 1 base, with 15 bases spanning the gap. The CDR3 has 16 residues. Germline values: CDR1 SGHRS, CDR2 YFSETQ. The CDR3 nucleotides read TGCGCCAGCAGCCTGGACTCCAGGGTGTCTGGAAACACCATATATTTT. It specifies CASSLDSRVSGNTIYF.

This clone was picked up one time. The chain joins TRBV25-1 to TRBJ1-6, with D maybe TRBD1 (5 bases). Trimming took off 3 bases at V and 10 bases at J, with 19 bases between the two ends. CDR1 is MGHDK, CDR2 SYGVNS, per germline. The length of the CDR3 is 16 residues. The CDR3 nucleotides read TGTGCCAGCAGTGACCACTCCGGGGGGGGTAACTCACCCCTCCACTTT. It translates to CASSDHSGGGNSPLHF.

The J gene is TRBJ2-3, the V gene TRBV7-2; 10 bases fit TRBD2. The V and J ends lost 5 bases and 2 bases, in that order; junction bases with no gene match: 4. This CDR3 is 15 amino acids long. The germline V gene encodes CDR1 SGHTA and CDR2 FQGNSA. The CDR3: CASSRTSGFTDTQYF. The CDR3 region has the DNA TGTGCCAGCAGCCGGACTAGCGGTTTCACAGATACGCAGTATTTT.

This chain uses TRBV5-1 with TRBJ2-1; 9 nucleotides match TRBD1. With V trimmed by 3 bases and J by 8 bases, 6 bases remained unmatched. The CDR3 is made up of 14 amino acids. Germline CDR1 and CDR2: SGHRS and YFSETQ. The CDR3 nucleotides read TGCGCCAGCAGCTGGGACAGGGTGAACGATGAGCAGTTCTTC. Translation gives CASSWDRVNDEQFF.

This clone is a singleton in its sample. The chain employs TRBV3-1 (or the pseudogene TRBV3-2) and TRBJ2-5; maybe TRBD1 (6 bases). The CDR3 has 14 residues. The germline V gene has CDR1 LGHDT and CDR2 YNNKEL (reference sequence). V was clipped by 2 bases and J by 5 bases, with 12 bases between them. DNA for the CDR3: TGTGCCAGCAGCCAATTAGGGGGTCTGGAGACCCAGTACTTC. It encodes CASSQLGGLETQYF.

The J gene is TRBJ2-5, the V gene TRBV5-1; TRBD1 aligns across 10 bases. J lost 5 bases, V lost 4 bases, and 5 bases had no gene match. The CDR3 extends over 14 amino acids. The germline V gene has CDR1 SGHRS and CDR2 YFSETQ. CDR3 protein: CASSPGTGVETQYF. The CDR3 nucleotides read TGCGCCAGCAGCCCGGGGACAGGGGTCGAGACCCAGTACTTC.

This clone was picked up a small number of times. The V gene is TRBV6-5, the J gene TRBJ2-6; no clear D. CDR3 length: 14 residues. V was clipped by 6 bases and J by 0 bases, with 6 bases between them. Germline CDR1 and CDR2: MNHEY and SVGAGI. The CDR3 coding sequence is TGTGCCAGCAGACAGCTCTCTGGGGCCAACGTCCTGACTTTC. Translated: CASRQLSGANVLTF.

V and J are TRBV28 and TRBJ1-1; D might be TRBD1 (6 bases). The CDR3 loop spans 14 amino acids. Germline V gives CDR1 MDHEN, CDR2 SYDVKM. The V end was cut by 5 bases, the J end by 4 bases, with 14 bases between. This CDR3 is CASSKQGRGTEAFF. The CDR3 nucleotides read TGTGCCAGCAGTAAGCAGGGGAGAGGCACTGAAGCTTTCTTT.

The chain recombines TRBV7-8 with TRBJ1-2, with D unresolved. CDR1 and CDR2 from the germline V gene are SGHVS and FQNEAQ. The CDR3 length is 16 residues. The V end lost 5 bases, the J end lost 3 bases, and 19 bases lay between the germline ends. CDR3 in amino acids: CASSKQIIELDYGYTF. The CDR3 DNA is TGTGCCAGCAGCAAGCAAATTATTGAGTTAGACTATGGCTACACCTTC.

This sequence joins TRBV30 and TRBJ2-4; 8 bases are shared with TRBD2. The CDR3 runs to 18 residues. Trimming at V came to 2 bases and at J to 0 bases, leaving 12 bases not matched to a gene. Germline V gene sequence: CDR1 GTSNPN, CDR2 SVGIG (reference sequence). CDR3: CAWSRGKSGSEAKNIQYF. DNA for the CDR3: TGTGCCTGGAGTAGGGGGAAGAGCGGGAGCGAAGCCAAAAACATTCAGTACTTC.

The chain has TRBV7-9 and TRBJ1-1; D gene uncertain. There are 14 residues in the CDR3. Looked up from germline, CDR1 is SEHNR and CDR2 is FQNEAQ (reference sequence). The V end was cut by 5 bases, the J end by 8 bases, with 18 bases between. DNA for the CDR3: TGTGCCAGCAGCCCCCCCCTTACGGGGAGCGAAGCTTTCTTT. It translates to CASSPPLTGSEAFF.

This clone has more than one count but fewer than ten. The chain is built from TRBV18 and TRBJ1-1; D uncertain. CDR3 length: 13 amino acids. The V end was cut by 5 bases, the J end by 0 bases, with 7 bases between. Per the germline V gene, CDR1 is KGHSH and CDR2 is LQKENI. The DNA of the CDR3 is TGTGCCAGCTCAGGACTCCTGAACACTGAAGCTTTCTTT. Protein: CASSGLLNTEAFF.

The J gene is TRBJ2-3, the V gene TRBV19; 10 nucleotides agree with TRBD1. The V gene's germline CDR1 is LNHDA and CDR2 SQIVND (reference sequence). This CDR3 has 13 amino acids. V shed 9 bases, J shed 4 bases, and the junction held 4 bases outside the gene matches. The CDR3 coding sequence is TGTGCCAGCCGGACAGGGGGTTCAGATACGCAGTATTTT. Residues: CASRTGGSDTQYF.

This clone occurred a few times. The chain joins TRBV6-4 to TRBJ2-3, with 11 bases lining up with TRBD2. V lost 4 bases to trimming and J lost 7 bases; unmatched junction nucleotides: 13. Germline lookup yields CDR1 MRHNA and CDR2 SNTAGT. CDR3 length: 17 residues. The CDR3 reads CASSATGTSGAGNTQYF. In DNA, the CDR3 is TGTGCCAGCAGTGCAACCGGGACTAGCGGAGCGGGGAATACGCAGTATTTT.